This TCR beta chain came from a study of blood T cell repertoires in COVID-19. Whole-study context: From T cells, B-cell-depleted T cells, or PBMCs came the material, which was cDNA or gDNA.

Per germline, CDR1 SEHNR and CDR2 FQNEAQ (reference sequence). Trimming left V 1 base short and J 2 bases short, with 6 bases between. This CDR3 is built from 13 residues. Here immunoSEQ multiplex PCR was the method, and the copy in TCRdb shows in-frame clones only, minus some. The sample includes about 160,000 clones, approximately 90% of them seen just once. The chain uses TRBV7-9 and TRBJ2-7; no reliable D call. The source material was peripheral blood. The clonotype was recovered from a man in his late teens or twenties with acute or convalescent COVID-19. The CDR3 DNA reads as TGTGCCAGCAGCTTAGTCGGTCCCTACGAGCAGTACTTC. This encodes CASSLVGPYEQYF.